One sample yielded the 6 T cell receptor beta chains listed below, sequenced in a study of PD-1 blockade in classical Hodgkin lymphoma. Profiling relied on immunoSEQ multiplex PCR, and the TCRdb table lists in-frame clones only, not all of them. The sample includes about 15,000 clones, around 88% of them seen just once. Relapse was seen in all patients after autologous stem cell transplantation, and brentuximab vedotin exposure was variable. Sequenced material: peripheral blood mononuclear cells (PBMCs), taken before the second cycle of nivolumab. The receptor set was obtained from a human donor with classical Hodgkin lymphoma.

The chain joins TRBV11-3 to TRBJ1-1; tentatively, D is TRBD1 (6 bases). Germline CDR1 reads SGHNT; CDR2 reads YENEEA. CDR3 length: 14 amino acids. V lost 1 base and J 8 bases, leaving 14 bases between the germline ends. The DNA of the CDR3 is TGTGCCAGCAGCTTAGTCGGGGGGCAGGGAGAAGCTTTCTTT. This encodes CASSLVGGQGEAFF. Using reference TRBV11-3 and TRBJ1-1 for the parts outside the CDR3, the full variable domain is EAGVVQSPRYKIIEKKQPVAFWCNPISGHNTLYWYLQNLGQGPELLIRYENEEAVDDSQLPKDRFSAERLKGVDSTLKIQPAELGDSAVYLCASSLVGGQGEAFFGQGTRLTVV.

The rearrangement links TRBV4-1 to TRBJ1-4; tentative D call: TRBD1 (6 bases). V lost 5 bases and J lost 8, with 12 bases in between. This CDR3 contains 13 residues. Germline CDR1 reads MGHRA; CDR2 reads YSYEKL. The CDR3 DNA reads as TGCGCCAGCAGCGCCAGGGGTATAGAAAAACTGTTTTTT. Protein: CASSARGIEKLFF.

This clone appeared a single time. The chain employs TRBV5-1 and TRBJ2-2; the match to TRBD2 covers 11 bases. CDR3 length: 18 amino acids. Germline V CDR1 and CDR2: SGHRS, YFSETQ. After removal of 3 bases from V and 1 base from J, the junction contained 8 bases not matched to a gene. The CDR3 sequence is CASSWGPSGGQNTGELFF. CDR3 coding DNA: TGCGCCAGCAGCTGGGGCCCTAGCGGGGGGCAGAACACCGGGGAGCTGTTTTTT.

This chain links TRBV5-1 with TRBJ2-5; maybe TRBD2 (5 bases). CDR3 size: 13 residues. CDR1 is SGHRS, CDR2 YFSETQ, per germline. Trimming shortened V by 4 bases and J by 2 bases, and 9 bases separated the two germline ends. CDR3 coding DNA: TGCGCCAGCAGCCCCGGGGTTCAAGAGACCCAGTACTTC. Translating gives CASSPGVQETQYF.

The chain employs TRBV9 and TRBJ2-1; D is undetermined. Trimming took off 4 bases at V and 0 bases at J, with 8 bases between the two ends. The CDR3 length is 14 residues. Germline V gene sequence: CDR1 SGDLS, CDR2 YYNGEE. This chain's CDR3 is CASSPRHSYNEQFF. The CDR3 DNA is TGTGCCAGCAGCCCCCGGCACTCCTACAATGAGCAGTTCTTC.

The chain couples TRBV19 to TRBJ1-2; D remains ambiguous. The length of the CDR3 is 12 residues. Trimming took off 5 bases at V and 6 bases at J, with 10 bases between the two ends. Germline V lookup: CDR1 LNHDA, CDR2 SQIVND (reference sequence). CDR3 region: CASSLGANGYTF. The CDR3 region has the DNA TGTGCCAGTAGTCTCGGAGCTAATGGCTACACCTTC. The variable domain in full, with the rest retrieved from reference TRBV19 and TRBJ1-2, is DGGITQSPKYLFRKEGQNVTLSCEQNLNHDAMYWYRQDPGQGLRLIYYSQIVNDFQKGDIAEGYSVSREKKESFPLTVTSAQKNPTAFYLCASSLGANGYTFGSGTRLTVV.